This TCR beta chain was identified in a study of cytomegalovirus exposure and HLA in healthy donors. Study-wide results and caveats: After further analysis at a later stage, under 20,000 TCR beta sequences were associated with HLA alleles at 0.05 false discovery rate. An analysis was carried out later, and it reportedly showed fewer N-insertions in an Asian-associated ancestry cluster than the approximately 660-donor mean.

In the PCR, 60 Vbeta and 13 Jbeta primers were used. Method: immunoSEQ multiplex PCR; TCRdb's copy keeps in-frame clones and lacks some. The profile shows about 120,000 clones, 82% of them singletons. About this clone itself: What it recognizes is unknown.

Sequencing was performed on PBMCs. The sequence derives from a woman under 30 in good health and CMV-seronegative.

CDR3 coding DNA: TGCGCCAGCAGCCAGCTGGGCCTGCCAGGGACCTACGAGCAGTACTTC. This gives the protein CASSQLGLPGTYEQYF. The chain is built from TRBV4-1 and TRBJ2-7; a possible D gene is TRBD1 (5 bases). CDR1 is MGHRA, CDR2 YSYEKL, per germline. The CDR3 is 16 amino acids. Between the trimmed V and J ends, which lost 3 bases and 2 bases, there was a span of 17 bases.